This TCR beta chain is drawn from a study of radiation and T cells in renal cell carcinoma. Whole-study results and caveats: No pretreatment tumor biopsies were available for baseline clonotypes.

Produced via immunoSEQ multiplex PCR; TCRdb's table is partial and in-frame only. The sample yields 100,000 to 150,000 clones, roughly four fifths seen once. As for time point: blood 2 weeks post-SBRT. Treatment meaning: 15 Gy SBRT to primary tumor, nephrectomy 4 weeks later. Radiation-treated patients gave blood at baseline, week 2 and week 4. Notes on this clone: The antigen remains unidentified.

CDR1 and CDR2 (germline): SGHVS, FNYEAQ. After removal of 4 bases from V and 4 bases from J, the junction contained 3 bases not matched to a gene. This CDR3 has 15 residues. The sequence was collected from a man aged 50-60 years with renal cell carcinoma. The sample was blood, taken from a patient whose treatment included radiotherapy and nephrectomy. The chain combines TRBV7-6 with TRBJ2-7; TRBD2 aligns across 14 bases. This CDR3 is CASSYGTSGSYEQYF. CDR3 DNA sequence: TGTGCCAGCAGCTACGGGACTAGCGGGAGTTACGAGCAGTACTTC.